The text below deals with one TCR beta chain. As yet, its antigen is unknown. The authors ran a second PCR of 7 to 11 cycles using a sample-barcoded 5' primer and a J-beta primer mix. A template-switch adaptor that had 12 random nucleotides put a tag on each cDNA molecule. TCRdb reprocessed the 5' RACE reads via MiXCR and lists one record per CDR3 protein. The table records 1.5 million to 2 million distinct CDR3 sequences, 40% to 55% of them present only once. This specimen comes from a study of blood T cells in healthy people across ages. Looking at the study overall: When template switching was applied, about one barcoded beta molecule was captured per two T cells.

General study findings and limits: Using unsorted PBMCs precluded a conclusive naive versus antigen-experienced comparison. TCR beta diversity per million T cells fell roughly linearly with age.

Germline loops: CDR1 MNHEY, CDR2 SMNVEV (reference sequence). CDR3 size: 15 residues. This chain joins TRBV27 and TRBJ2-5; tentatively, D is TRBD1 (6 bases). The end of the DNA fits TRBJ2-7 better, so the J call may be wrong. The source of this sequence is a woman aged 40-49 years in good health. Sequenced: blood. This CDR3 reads CASSSHRAAAGEQYF. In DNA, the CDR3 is TGTGCCAGCAGTTCCCACAGGGCCGCCGCGGGCGAGCAGTACTTC.